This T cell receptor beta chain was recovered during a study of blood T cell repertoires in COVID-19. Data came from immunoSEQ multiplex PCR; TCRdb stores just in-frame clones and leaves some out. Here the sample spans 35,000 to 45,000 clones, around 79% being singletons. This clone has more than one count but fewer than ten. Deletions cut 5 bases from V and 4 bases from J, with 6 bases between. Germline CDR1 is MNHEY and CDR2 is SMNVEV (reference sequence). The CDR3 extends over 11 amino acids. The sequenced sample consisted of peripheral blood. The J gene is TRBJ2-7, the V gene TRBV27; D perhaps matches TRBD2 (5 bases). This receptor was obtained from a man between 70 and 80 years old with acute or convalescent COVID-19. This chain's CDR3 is CASSPGYEQYF. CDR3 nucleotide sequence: TGTGCCAGCAGTCCGGGATACGAGCAGTACTTC.